The TCR beta chain under discussion was sequenced for a study of blood T cells in healthy people across ages. Primed by a sample-barcoded 5' primer and a J-beta primer mix, a second PCR proceeded for roughly 6 to 12 cycles. A single record per CDR3 protein comes from TCRdb applying MiXCR to the 5' RACE reads. The repertoire consists of fewer than 950,000 distinct CDR3 sequences, with 35% to 40% occurring once and the leading ten covering under 15%. Unmatched junction bases numbered 12, after V lost 1 base and J lost 0 bases. The CDR3 extends over 18 amino acids. Germline CDR1 reads DFQATT; CDR2 reads SNEGSKA (reference sequence).

What was sequenced was blood. The chain combines TRBV20-1 with TRBJ1-5; 7 bases align to TRBD1. The source is a man aged 18-30 years in good health. Written as DNA, the CDR3 is TGCAGTGCTAGAGCCAGGACAGGATCGGCCTATAGCAATCAGCCCCAGCATTTT. Translation gives CSARARTGSAYSNQPQHF.